One sample yielded the 32 T cell receptor beta chains listed below, sequenced in a study of T cell repertoires in cytomegalovirus infection (dated by TCRdb to between 2018 and 2021). Sequencing was performed on an Illumina HiSeq 1500. TCRdb reprocessing: public reads trimmed at Q25 with fastp, clones called with MiXCR, in-frame beta chains kept. CDR3 protein duplicates are merged, each entry listing the most common genes and DNA. The sample data list 680,000 or so distinct CDR3 sequences, and about a third of these were observed just once. Clones ranked in the top ten supply around 2.8% of the sample. Sequenced input: PBMCs. Source of these receptors: a human donor in good health (CMV status not recorded). Some clones in this sample may be carry-over from other donors' samples.

This clonotype was seen many times. V is TRBV7-9 and J is TRBJ1-5, with 7 bases aligning to TRBD1. Trimming at V came to 4 bases and at J to 4 bases, leaving 7 bases not matched to a gene. The CDR3 consists of 15 residues. Germline-derived CDR1 and CDR2 are SEHNR and FQNEAQ (reference sequence). In DNA form, the CDR3 reads TGTGCCAGCAGCTCACCCGGGACAGCGAATCAGCCCCAGCATTTT. Its translation: CASSSPGTANQPQHF.

A few counts support this clonotype. The CDR3 coding sequence is TGTGCTAGTGCCGACAGTTATAGCAATCAGCCCCAGCATTTT. The encoded protein is CASADSYSNQPQHF. This chain uses TRBV12-5 with TRBJ1-5; the D gene is possibly TRBD1 (5 bases). The CDR3 has 14 amino acids. V was pared by 7 bases and J by 0 bases, with 10 bases between. Germline values: CDR1 LGHNT, CDR2 FRNRAP.

In regard to this clonotype: Given a much more abundant clone one base away, this may be a read error. V is TRBV7-2 and J is TRBJ2-3; D is unclear. Germline values: CDR1 SGHTA, CDR2 FQGNSA. Trimming cost V 2 bases and J 3 bases, with 6 bases left between them. The CDR3 has 13 residues. The CDR3 nucleotides read TGTACCAGCAGCTTATCGCTGACAGATACGCAGTATTTT. Its translation is CTSSLSLTDTQYF.

The rearrangement uses TRBV6-5 and TRBJ2-5; TRBD1 is a possible D gene (6 bases). The CDR3 sequence is 13 residues long. Germline V gene lookup returns CDR1 MNHEY and CDR2 SVGAGI. The V end lost 2 bases, the J end lost 4 bases, and 8 bases lay between the germline ends. CDR3 DNA sequence: TGTGCCAGCAGTTACCGGGACACAGAGACCCAGTACTTC. This codes for CASSYRDTETQYF.

This clonotype has more than one count but fewer than ten. The V and J genes are TRBV28 and TRBJ1-4, with a possible D match to TRBD1 (6 bases). V lost 6 bases to trimming and J lost 3 bases, with 17 bases between them. The CDR3 covers 16 residues. CDR1 and CDR2 (germline): MDHEN, SYDVKM. As DNA, the CDR3 is TGTGCCAGCAGAGAGACAGGCCCCGGGGCTAATGAAAAACTGTTTTTT. Amino acids: CASRETGPGANEKLFF.

This clonotype was picked up a small number of times. V is TRBV7-6 and J is TRBJ1-1; a weak D match, TRBD1 (5 bases). Trimming took 0 bases from V and 5 from J, leaving 13 bases between them. CDR1 and CDR2 from the germline V gene are SGHVS and FNYEAQ. The CDR3 runs 15 residues. CDR3 DNA sequence: TGTGCCAGCAGCTTAGCCCTGGAGGGGCGGACTGAAGCTTTCTTT. Its translation: CASSLALEGRTEAFF.

In its sample, this clonotype was seen a few times. This chain uses TRBV2 with TRBJ1-1; D uncertain. This CDR3 spans 12 amino acids. Trimming shortened V by 6 bases and J by 4 bases, and 9 bases separated the two germline ends. In germline, CDR1 is SNHLY, CDR2 FYNNEI. CDR3 protein: CASSAGITEAFF. In nucleotides, the CDR3 is TGTGCCAGCAGCGCTGGAATCACTGAAGCTTTCTTT.

This clonotype was observed at least ten times. V usage is TRBV12-3 or TRBV12-4 and J usage is TRBJ2-2, with D possibly matching TRBD2 (6 bases). Trimming took off 5 bases at V and 8 bases at J, with 12 bases between the two ends. The CDR3 length is 13 residues. The CDR3 loop reads CASSRLEGGELFF. In DNA form, the CDR3 reads TGTGCCAGCAGTAGACTAGAAGGGGGGGAGCTGTTTTTT.

The rearrangement uses TRBV19 and TRBJ1-5; D might be TRBD1 (5 bases). V lost 6 bases, J lost 8 bases, and 23 bases lay in between. Germline V gene data show CDR1 as LNHDA and CDR2 as SQIVND (reference sequence). The CDR3 covers 16 residues. CDR3 loop: CASRTSGRAVLKPQHF. The DNA for the CDR3 is TGTGCCAGTAGAACCTCCGGCAGGGCGGTGCTGAAGCCCCAGCATTTT.

The chain uses TRBV27 and TRBJ1-2; D perhaps matches TRBD1 (5 bases). Looked up from germline, CDR1 is MNHEY and CDR2 is SMNVEV (reference sequence). CDR3 length equals 13 residues. Trimming removed 6 bases from V and 3 bases from J, with 11 bases in between. CDR3 DNA: TGTGCCAGCAGGCCCAGGGAAGACTATGGCTACACCTTC. Residues: CASRPREDYGYTF.

The V and J genes are TRBV6-1 and TRBJ2-5; 10 bases fit TRBD2. With 3 bases clipped from V and 6 bases from J, the junction kept 4 bases outside the gene matches. The germline gives CDR1 MNHNS, CDR2 SASEGT. The CDR3 is made up of 14 amino acids. CDR3 loop: CASSEGLATKTQYF. The CDR3 bases are TGTGCCAGCAGTGAGGGACTAGCGACGAAGACCCAGTACTTC.

The chain has TRBV9 and TRBJ2-5; 8 nucleotides align to TRBD1. CDR1 SGDLS and CDR2 YYNGEE come from the germline V gene. V dropped 2 bases and J dropped 5; count of bases not matched to a gene: 5. This CDR3 has 14 residues. Written as DNA, the CDR3 is TGTGCCAGCAGCGTTGGACAGGGCGGCGAGACCCAGTACTTC. Protein: CASSVGQGGETQYF. Based on the CDR3 plus reference TRBV9 and TRBJ2-5, the full variable domain is DSGVTQTPKHLITATGQRVTLRCSPRSGDLSVYWYQQSLDQGLQFLIQYYNGEERAKGNILERFSAQQFPDLHSELNLSSLELGDSALYFCASSVGQGGETQYFGPGTRLLVL.

The rearrangement joins TRBV7-6 to TRBJ1-6; no firm D call. From germline, CDR1 is SGHVS and CDR2 FNYEAQ. V dropped 6 bases and J dropped 7 bases, with 7 bases sitting between them. The CDR3 is made up of 12 amino acids. The CDR3 DNA reads TGTGCCAGCAGAAATATAAATTCACCCCTCCACTTT. Protein: CASRNINSPLHF.

This clonotype has just a few counts. The genes are TRBV7-9 and TRBJ1-2, with 10 positions matching TRBD1. The CDR3 covers 15 residues. V was pared by 5 bases and J by 5 bases, with 8 bases of the junction left unmatched. The germline gives CDR1 SEHNR, CDR2 FQNEAQ (reference sequence). The CDR3 DNA sequence: TGTGCCAGCAGCCCCGGGGACAGGGGATTATATGGCTACACCTTC. Amino acids: CASSPGDRGLYGYTF.

The rearrangement uses TRBV19 and TRBJ1-2; the D gene is possibly TRBD1 (5 bases). The CDR3 loop spans 15 amino acids. V lost 8 bases, J lost 4 bases, and 20 bases lay in between. Looked up from germline, CDR1 is LNHDA and CDR2 is SQIVND (reference sequence). The CDR3 sequence is CASRPTVRASYGYTF. In DNA, the CDR3 is TGTGCCAGTCGCCCGACGGTCAGGGCGAGCTATGGCTACACCTTC.

A remark on this clonotype: Given the absence of the conserved phenylalanine or tryptophan at the CDR3 end, a read error is likely. This chain joins TRBV29-1 and TRBJ2-7, with a possible D match to TRBD2 (5 bases). V was pared by 4 bases and J by 6 bases, with 16 bases between. The germline gives CDR1 SQVTM, CDR2 ANQGSEA. There are 13 residues in the CDR3. The CDR3 DNA reads TGCAGCGTTGTTGGAGGAGGCGCGGCCGAGCAGTACTGC. It codes for CSVVGGGAAEQYC.

Only a few counts were recorded for this clonotype. The chain is built from TRBV28 and TRBJ2-7; a possible D gene is TRBD2 (6 bases). Looked up from germline, CDR1 is MDHEN and CDR2 is SYDVKM. CDR3 length: 14 residues. Between the trimmed V and J ends, which lost 6 bases and 2 bases, there was a span of 14 bases. This chain's CDR3 is CASSPGTPTYEQYF. As DNA, the CDR3 is TGTGCCAGCAGCCCCGGGACTCCGACCTACGAGCAGTACTTC.

The chain couples TRBV27 to TRBJ1-5; weak D call: TRBD1 (6 bases). Trimming cost V 5 bases and J 7 bases, with 18 bases left between them. Per the germline V gene, CDR1 is MNHEY and CDR2 is SMNVEV (reference sequence). There are 15 residues in the CDR3. CDR3 bases: TGTGCCAGCAGTCCGGGACACGGACGTCCACAGCCCCAGCATTTT. It specifies CASSPGHGRPQPQHF.

This clonotype was observed a handful of times. The chain uses TRBV7-2 and TRBJ2-7; D might be TRBD2 (6 bases). CDR3 length equals 15 residues. Germline CDR1 SGHTA, CDR2 FQGNSA. Trimming removed 2 bases from V and 0 bases from J, with 11 bases in between. CDR3: CASSLIVDYSYEQYF. DNA for the CDR3: TGTGCCAGCAGCTTAATCGTGGACTACTCCTACGAGCAGTACTTC.

This rearrangement joins TRBV3-1 to TRBJ2-1; tentatively, D is TRBD2 (6 bases). CDR3 size: 16 residues. The ends were cut back, 3 bases at V and 0 bases at J, with 12 bases in the middle. In germline, CDR1 is LGHDT, CDR2 YNNKEL (reference sequence). The chain's CDR3 is CASSHLGGSSYNEQFF. In DNA, the CDR3 is TGTGCCAGCAGCCACTTGGGGGGAAGCTCCTACAATGAGCAGTTCTTC.

This clonotype has just a few counts. The chain joins TRBV7-9 to TRBJ2-6, with TRBD1 matching 7 bases. Unmatched junction bases numbered 5, after V lost 5 bases and J lost 4 bases. This CDR3 has 15 amino acids. Germline CDR1 and CDR2: SEHNR and FQNEAQ (reference sequence). The CDR3 DNA follows: TGTGCCAGCAGCGTCAGGGGGACGGGGGCCAACGTCCTGACTTTC. It translates to CASSVRGTGANVLTF.

This chain joins TRBV12-3 or TRBV12-4 and TRBJ1-2, with D tentatively TRBD1 (5 bases). Trimming removed 7 bases from V and 4 bases from J, with 19 bases in between. The CDR3 extends over 15 amino acids. The DNA for the CDR3 is TGTGCCAGCACTCGGACACCCAACCTTGCCTATGGCTACACCTTC. Encoded protein: CASTRTPNLAYGYTF.

The chain recombines TRBV27 with TRBJ1-5; no firm D call. The germline V gene has CDR1 MNHEY and CDR2 SMNVEV (reference sequence). Trimming pared 5 bases from V and 1 base from J, leaving 12 bases between. The CDR3 extends over 15 amino acids. CDR3 in DNA: TGTGCCAGCAGTGTCGCCGGAGGGAGCAATCAGCCCCAGCATTTT. As protein: CASSVAGGSNQPQHF.

Note on this clonotype: Just one base apart from a much larger clone, this may be a read error. V gene TRBV7-6 combines with J gene TRBJ2-3; 7 bases line up with TRBD1. This CDR3 is built from 16 residues. Germline V lookup: CDR1 SGHVS, CDR2 FNYEAQ. The chain's CDR3 is CDSSLRRDSPTDTQYF. The DNA of the CDR3 is TGTGACAGCAGCTTACGCCGGGACAGTCCAACAGATACGCAGTATTTT.

For this clonotype: This sequence may be a read error, since a much larger clone differs from it by one base. The V call is TRBV7-2, the J call TRBJ2-3; D is perhaps TRBD2 (5 bases). The CDR3 covers 16 residues. The V end was cut by 10 bases, the J end by 0 bases, with 20 bases between. CDR1 SGHTA and CDR2 FQGNSA come from the germline V gene. CDR3 coding DNA: TGTGCCATCAACCCATGGACGGGAACTAGCACAGATACGCAGTATTTT. Protein: CAINPWTGTSTDTQYF.

This clonotype has ten or more counts. The rearrangement uses TRBV7-8 and TRBJ2-7; D perhaps matches TRBD1 (5 bases). This CDR3 is built from 12 residues. The ends were cut back, 3 bases at V and 2 bases at J, with 5 bases in the middle. In germline, CDR1 is SGHVS, CDR2 FQNEAQ. The CDR3 nucleotides read TGTGCCAGCAGCTTCAGGGCCTACGAGCAGTACTTC. It is translated as CASSFRAYEQYF.

This clonotype was recorded a few times. The chain uses TRBV5-1 and TRBJ2-1; D may be TRBD1 (5 bases). This CDR3 region has 14 residues. Germline V gives CDR1 SGHRS, CDR2 YFSETQ. V was cut by 6 bases and J by 13 bases, with 23 bases left in between. CDR3 amino acids: CASNANLRVSVQFF. The CDR3, as DNA: TGCGCCAGCAACGCCAACCTCAGGGTTTCGGTCCAGTTCTTC.

This clonotype was detected a few times. The chain is built from TRBV14 and TRBJ2-3; 7 bases line up with TRBD1. J lost 1 base, V lost 4 bases, and 8 bases had no gene match. Germline lookup yields CDR1 SGHDN and CDR2 FVKESK. The CDR3 loop spans 16 amino acids. The DNA of the CDR3 is TGTGCCAGCAGCCGAAGAGCTGGACAGGGCACAGATACGCAGTATTTT. Residues: CASSRRAGQGTDTQYF.

The table lists this clonotype with a few counts. The rearrangement links TRBV6-1 to TRBJ2-1; 10 bases line up with TRBD2. Germline V CDR1 and CDR2: MNHNS, SASEGT. The CDR3 has 17 residues. The trim removed 6 bases at V and 6 bases at J, leaving 14 bases unmatched. The CDR3 sequence is CASRLRHASGGPNEQFF. CDR3 DNA sequence: TGTGCCAGCAGGCTGAGGCATGCTAGCGGGGGCCCCAATGAGCAGTTCTTC.

V usage is TRBV19 and J usage is TRBJ2-3; TRBD2 aligns across 9 bases. J gave up 6 bases and V 5 bases, and 9 bases lay outside the gene matches. This CDR3 is built from 15 residues. Germline values: CDR1 LNHDA, CDR2 SQIVND (reference sequence). The CDR3 DNA reads as TGTGCCAGTAGTCCTTCCGGGACTAGCATCGATACGCAGTATTTT. Its translation is CASSPSGTSIDTQYF. Using reference TRBV19 and TRBJ2-3 for the parts outside the CDR3, the full variable domain is DGGITQSPKYLFRKEGQNVTLSCEQNLNHDAMYWYRQDPGQGLRLIYYSQIVNDFQKGDIAEGYSVSREKKESFPLTVTSAQKNPTAFYLCASSPSGTSIDTQYFGPGTRLTVL.

V usage is TRBV6-1 and J usage is TRBJ2-5, with D perhaps TRBD2 (6 bases). V lost 8 bases to trimming and J lost 5 bases, with 21 bases between them. This CDR3 has 15 amino acids. Germline assignment: CDR1 MNHNS and CDR2 SASEGT. Here the CDR3 reads CASGPTVRGGETQYF. The CDR3 DNA follows: TGTGCCAGCGGACCGACGGTAAGGGGAGGCGAGACCCAGTACTTC.

The chain has TRBV27 and TRBJ2-2, with D possibly matching TRBD1 (7 bases). CDR3 length equals 15 residues. The germline V and J ends were trimmed by 8 bases and 4 bases, with 17 bases remaining between them. Germline values: CDR1 MNHEY, CDR2 SMNVEV (reference sequence). In nucleotides, the CDR3 is TGTGCCAGCGGAACAGGGGCGGGGAGCACCGGGGAGCTGTTTTTT. Translation gives CASGTGAGSTGELFF.